Listed below are T cell receptor beta chains from one sample, sequenced in a study of PD-1 blockade in classical Hodgkin lymphoma. Repertoires were generated with immunoSEQ multiplex PCR, while TCRdb's copy carries only in-frame clones and drops some. The data show around 20,000 clones, about 84% seen once. Here the sequenced sample was peripheral blood mononuclear cells (PBMCs), taken before the fourth cycle of nivolumab. Receptors originate from a human donor with classical Hodgkin lymphoma. Each CDR3 is given with its conserved first and last residue. Fields, in order: J gene, clone size, D gene, V gene, CDR3 DNA, CDR3 protein. The D gene is left open where the match is weak. Only some rows state a clone size, as once, few, many or a class for expanded clones.

J gene: TRBJ2-7; clone size: .; D gene: .; V gene: TRBV6-1; CDR3 DNA: TGTGCCAGCAGTGAAGAGGGGCCCACCTACGAGCAGTACTTC; CDR3 protein: CASSEEGPTYEQYF
J gene: TRBJ1-3; clone size: .; D gene: .; V gene: TRBV9; CDR3 DNA: TGTGCCAGCAGCTTGACAGTTGTAGGGGACACCATATATTTT; CDR3 protein: CASSLTVVGDTIYF
J gene: TRBJ2-3; clone size: .; D gene: .; V gene: TRBV5-1; CDR3 DNA: TGCGCCAGCAGCCGACCCTCTAGCACAGATACGCAGTATTTT; CDR3 protein: CASSRPSSTDTQYF
J gene: TRBJ1-2; clone size: .; D gene: .; V gene: TRBV2; CDR3 DNA: TGTGCCAGCAATCCGGGGAGCTATGGCTACACCTTC; CDR3 protein: CASNPGSYGYTF
J gene: TRBJ1-2; clone size: once; D gene: TRBD1; V gene: TRBV10-2; CDR3 DNA: TGCGCCAGCAGCCATCAGGGGGGCTATGGCTACACCTTC; CDR3 protein: CASSHQGGYGYTF
J gene: TRBJ2-3; clone size: .; D gene: .; V gene: TRBV7-8; CDR3 DNA: TGTGCCAGTGGTTTTGGGGATAGCACAGATACGCAGTATTTT; CDR3 protein: CASGFGDSTDTQYF
J gene: TRBJ1-5; clone size: .; D gene: .; V gene: TRBV30; CDR3 DNA: TGTGCCTGGAGGGCAAATAGCAATCAGCCCCAGCATTTT; CDR3 protein: CAWRANSNQPQHF
J gene: TRBJ2-3; clone size: .; D gene: .; V gene: TRBV18; CDR3 DNA: TGTGCCAGCTCACCACTAGCAACTAGCACAGATACGCAGTATTTT; CDR3 protein: CASSPLATSTDTQYF
J gene: TRBJ1-4; clone size: .; D gene: TRBD1; V gene: TRBV5-6; CDR3 DNA: TGTGCCAGCAGCCCCACAGGGGAGGATGAAAAACTGTTTTTT; CDR3 protein: CASSPTGEDEKLFF
J gene: TRBJ1-4; clone size: .; D gene: TRBD1; V gene: TRBV9; CDR3 DNA: TGTGCCAGCAGCGCCTATACAGGGGGCACCCCTAATGAAAAACTGTTTTTT; CDR3 protein: CASSAYTGGTPNEKLFF
J gene: TRBJ2-1; clone size: .; D gene: .; V gene: TRBV11-2; CDR3 DNA: TGTGCCAGCAGCTTAGTCTTGTCTCGGAGGGCGGACTACAATGAGCAGTTCTTC; CDR3 protein: CASSLVLSRRADYNEQFF
J gene: TRBJ2-7; clone size: few; D gene: TRBD2; V gene: TRBV2; CDR3 DNA: TGTGCCAGCAGTGATTTACTAGCGGGAGATGATTCCTACGAGCAGTACTTC; CDR3 protein: CASSDLLAGDDSYEQYF
J gene: TRBJ2-7; clone size: .; D gene: TRBD2; V gene: TRBV11-2; CDR3 DNA: TGTGCCAGCAGCAACTCTCTCAGCGGGGCCTACTACGAGCAGTACTTC; CDR3 protein: CASSNSLSGAYYEQYF
J gene: TRBJ1-4; clone size: .; D gene: .; V gene: TRBV18; CDR3 DNA: TGTGCCAGCTCACCATGGGCCGGTTCCGGGGGCGGCGAAAAACTGTTTTTT; CDR3 protein: CASSPWAGSGGGEKLFF
J gene: TRBJ1-1; clone size: .; D gene: .; V gene: TRBV6-1; CDR3 DNA: TGTGCCAGCAGTGCGCGAGCCTATATAGACACTGAAGCTTTCTTT; CDR3 protein: CASSARAYIDTEAFF
J gene: TRBJ1-2; clone size: .; D gene: .; V gene: TRBV4-3; CDR3 DNA: TGCGCCAGCAGCCAAGAACGTGGCCGGTATGGCTACACCTTC; CDR3 protein: CASSQERGRYGYTF
J gene: TRBJ2-4; clone size: few; D gene: .; V gene: TRBV7-9; CDR3 DNA: TGTGCCAGCAGCTTAGTGGAGACCCTAGCCAAAAACATTCAGTACTTC; CDR3 protein: CASSLVETLAKNIQYF
J gene: TRBJ1-2; clone size: .; D gene: .; V gene: TRBV6-1; CDR3 DNA: TGTGCCAGCAGGCCGGAAAGACAGCCTTTCTATGGCTACACCTTC; CDR3 protein: CASRPERQPFYGYTF
J gene: TRBJ2-1; clone size: .; D gene: .; V gene: TRBV2; CDR3 DNA: TGTGCCAGCAGTGACCCGGGACCAGTCGGCAATGAGCAGTTCTTC; CDR3 protein: CASSDPGPVGNEQFF
J gene: TRBJ1-1; clone size: .; D gene: .; V gene: TRBV2; CDR3 DNA: TGTGCCAGCAGTTACTACAAGAACACTGAAGCTTTCTTT; CDR3 protein: CASSYYKNTEAFF
J gene: TRBJ1-2; clone size: .; D gene: .; V gene: TRBV15; CDR3 DNA: TGTGCCACCAGCAGAGGAAATAACTATGGCTACACCTTC; CDR3 protein: CATSRGNNYGYTF
J gene: TRBJ2-5; clone size: .; D gene: TRBD1; V gene: TRBV2; CDR3 DNA: TGTGCCAGCAGCCGCCCGTGGGACAGGGGACAGGAGACCCAGTACTTC; CDR3 protein: CASSRPWDRGQETQYF
J gene: TRBJ1-1; clone size: .; D gene: .; V gene: TRBV7-2; CDR3 DNA: TGTGCCAGCAGCGGCGATAGACAGAAGAACACTGAAGCTTTCTTT; CDR3 protein: CASSGDRQKNTEAFF
J gene: TRBJ1-4; clone size: few; D gene: TRBD1; V gene: TRBV6-6; CDR3 DNA: TGTGCCAGCAGTCCATGGACAGGTGTTAATGAAAAACTGTTTTTT; CDR3 protein: CASSPWTGVNEKLFF
J gene: TRBJ2-1; clone size: few; D gene: TRBD2; V gene: TRBV6-4; CDR3 DNA: TGTGCCAGCAGTGAAAATAGCGGGGGGCAATACAATGAGCAGTTCTTC; CDR3 protein: CASSENSGGQYNEQFF
J gene: TRBJ1-1; clone size: .; D gene: .; V gene: TRBV6-6; CDR3 DNA: TGTGCCAGCAGTTACTCTCTTGGGGTCGGTGGCTTCTTT; CDR3 protein: CASSYSLGVGGFF
J gene: TRBJ2-7; clone size: medium-sized; D gene: .; V gene: TRBV5-1; CDR3 DNA: TGCGCCAGCAGCTTGATCAGTAACTCCTACGAGCAGTACTTC; CDR3 protein: CASSLISNSYEQYF
J gene: TRBJ1-2; clone size: .; D gene: .; V gene: TRBV2; CDR3 DNA: TGTGCCAGCAGTGTCCTTCGGGGGGCTTCCTATGGCTACACCTTC; CDR3 protein: CASSVLRGASYGYTF
J gene: TRBJ1-2; clone size: .; D gene: .; V gene: TRBV28; CDR3 DNA: TGTGCCAGCAGTACCCGGGGAGCTGGATCTAACTATGGCTACACCTTC; CDR3 protein: CASSTRGAGSNYGYTF
J gene: TRBJ2-2; clone size: .; D gene: .; V gene: TRBV6-5; CDR3 DNA: TGTGCCAGCAGCCCCGGAGCGAACACCGGGGAGCTGTTTTTT; CDR3 protein: CASSPGANTGELFF
J gene: TRBJ2-5; clone size: .; D gene: TRBD1; V gene: TRBV2; CDR3 DNA: TGTGCCAGCAGGACAGGGGGCCAAGAGACCCAGTACTTC; CDR3 protein: CASRTGGQETQYF
J gene: TRBJ2-1; clone size: .; D gene: TRBD2; V gene: TRBV12-5; CDR3 DNA: TGTGCTAGTGGTTTGGCTGGACTAGCTGGTGAGCAGTTCTTC; CDR3 protein: CASGLAGLAGEQFF
J gene: TRBJ1-1; clone size: .; D gene: .; V gene: TRBV5-6; CDR3 DNA: TGTGCCAGCAGCTTGGCCGTCGCAGGTACTGAAGCTTTCTTT; CDR3 protein: CASSLAVAGTEAFF
J gene: TRBJ1-3; clone size: .; D gene: .; V gene: TRBV27; CDR3 DNA: TGTGCCAGCCGCCGGGGGTCTGGAAACACCATATATTTT; CDR3 protein: CASRRGSGNTIYF
J gene: TRBJ2-3; clone size: .; D gene: TRBD2; V gene: TRBV7-6; CDR3 DNA: TGTGCCAGCAGTCCCTTGGGCCTAGGACTAGCGGCCACAGATACGCAGTATTTT; CDR3 protein: CASSPLGLGLAATDTQYF
J gene: TRBJ2-7; clone size: .; D gene: TRBD2; V gene: TRBV2; CDR3 DNA: TGTGCCACTGGACTAGCGGCCGAGCAGTACTTC; CDR3 protein: CATGLAAEQYF
J gene: TRBJ2-5; clone size: .; D gene: TRBD1; V gene: TRBV6-1; CDR3 DNA: TGTGCCAGCAGTGATGGACAGGGAGTCGAGACCCAGTACTTC; CDR3 protein: CASSDGQGVETQYF
J gene: TRBJ1-1; clone size: .; D gene: .; V gene: TRBV10-3; CDR3 DNA: TGTGCCATCGGAGAGGGGAGAAACACTGAAGCTTTCTTT; CDR3 protein: CAIGEGRNTEAFF
J gene: TRBJ1-4; clone size: .; D gene: .; V gene: TRBV19; CDR3 DNA: TGTGCCAGTAGTAATAGAGAGCAGGGGAATGAAAAACTGTTTTTT; CDR3 protein: CASSNREQGNEKLFF
J gene: TRBJ2-3; clone size: .; D gene: TRBD2; V gene: TRBV7-8; CDR3 DNA: TGTGCCAGCAGGAGTACGGGGAGGGCCCGAGATACGCAGTATTTT; CDR3 protein: CASRSTGRARDTQYF
J gene: TRBJ2-1; clone size: medium-sized; D gene: .; V gene: TRBV7-6; CDR3 DNA: TGTGCCAGCAGCCCAGGAGCGGTGAATGAGCAGTTCTTC; CDR3 protein: CASSPGAVNEQFF